The sequence of this T cell receptor beta chain was determined in a study of regulatory T cells in long-lasting Graves disease. Looking at the study overall: Over 5 years on antithyroid drugs plus positive TSH receptor antibodies marked Graves' disease as persistent. General study points: Under persistent disease, TRBV28, TRBJ1-2 and TRBJ2-5 were used preferentially.

For TCR beta, libraries came from iRepertoire HTBI primers and Arm-PCR of CDR3 regions. In TCRdb, the multiplex PCR reads were re-called with MiXCR into one record per CDR3 protein. The sample holds 350,000 to 450,000 distinct CDR3 sequences, about 21% seen once. This clonotype was detected ten times or more. Its antigen is not identified. This CDR3 is built from 16 residues. The germline V gene has CDR1 MNHEY and CDR2 SMNVEV (reference sequence). J was trimmed by 9 bases and V by 5 bases; bases with no gene match: 11. As to time point: persistent/refractory GD, antithyroid drugs over 5 years with positive TRAb. PBMC RNA served as the TCR library source.

The rearrangement links TRBV27 to TRBJ1-6; 9 nucleotides line up with TRBD1. Sequencing used peripheral blood mononuclear cells (PBMCs), obtained when the disease was refractory, from a patient treated with antithyroid drugs. The clonotype comes from a female donor with Graves disease. CDR3: CASSSLRDRVSSPLHF. The CDR3 DNA reads TGTGCCAGCAGTAGTCTCCGGGACAGGGTGTCTTCACCCCTCCACTTT.